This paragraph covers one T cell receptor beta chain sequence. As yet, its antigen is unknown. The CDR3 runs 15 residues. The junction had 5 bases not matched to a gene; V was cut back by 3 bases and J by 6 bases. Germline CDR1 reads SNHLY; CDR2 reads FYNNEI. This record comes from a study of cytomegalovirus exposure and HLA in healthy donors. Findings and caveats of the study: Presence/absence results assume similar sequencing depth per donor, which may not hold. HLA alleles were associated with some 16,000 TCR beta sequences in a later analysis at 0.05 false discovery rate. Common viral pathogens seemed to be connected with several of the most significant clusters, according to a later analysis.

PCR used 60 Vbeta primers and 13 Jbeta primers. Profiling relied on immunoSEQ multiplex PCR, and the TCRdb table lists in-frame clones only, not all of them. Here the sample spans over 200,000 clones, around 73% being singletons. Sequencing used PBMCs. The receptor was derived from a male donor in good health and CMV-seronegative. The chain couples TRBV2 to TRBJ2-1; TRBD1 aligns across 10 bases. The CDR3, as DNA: TGTGCCAGCAGTGACGGGACAGGGGCCCCCAATGAGCAGTTCTTC. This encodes CASSDGTGAPNEQFF. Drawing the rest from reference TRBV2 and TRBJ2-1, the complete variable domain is EPEVTQTPSHQVTQMGQEVILRCVPISNHLYFYWYRQILGQKVEFLVSFYNNEISEKSEIFDDQFSVERPDGSNFTLKIRSTKLEDSAMYFCASSDGTGAPNEQFFGPGTRLTVL.